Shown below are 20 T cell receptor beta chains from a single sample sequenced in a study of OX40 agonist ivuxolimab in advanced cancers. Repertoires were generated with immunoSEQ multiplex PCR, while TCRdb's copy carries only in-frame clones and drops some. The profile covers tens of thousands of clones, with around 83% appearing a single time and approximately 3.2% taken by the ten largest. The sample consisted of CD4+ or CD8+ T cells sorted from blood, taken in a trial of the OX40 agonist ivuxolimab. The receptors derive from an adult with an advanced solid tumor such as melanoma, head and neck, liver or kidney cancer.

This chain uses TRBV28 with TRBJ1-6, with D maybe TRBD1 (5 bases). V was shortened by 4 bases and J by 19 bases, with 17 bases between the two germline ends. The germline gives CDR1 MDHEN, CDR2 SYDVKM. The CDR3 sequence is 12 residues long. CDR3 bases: TGTGCCAGCAGTTCCGGGACCCTCCGTCCTCACTTT. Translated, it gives CASSSGTLRPHF.

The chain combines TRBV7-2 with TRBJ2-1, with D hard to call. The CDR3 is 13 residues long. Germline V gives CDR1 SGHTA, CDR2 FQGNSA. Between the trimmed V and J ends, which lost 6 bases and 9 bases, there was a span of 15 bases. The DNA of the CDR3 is TGTGCCAGCAGAGCAATGGATACCGCTGAGCAGTTCTTC. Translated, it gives CASRAMDTAEQFF.

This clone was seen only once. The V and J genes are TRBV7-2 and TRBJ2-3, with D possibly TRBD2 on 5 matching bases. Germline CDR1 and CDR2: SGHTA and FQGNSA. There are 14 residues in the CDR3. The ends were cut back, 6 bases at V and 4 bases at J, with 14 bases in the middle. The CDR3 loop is CASRPRRDSDTQYF. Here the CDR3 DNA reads TGTGCCAGCAGACCCCGCCGGGATTCAGATACGCAGTATTTT.

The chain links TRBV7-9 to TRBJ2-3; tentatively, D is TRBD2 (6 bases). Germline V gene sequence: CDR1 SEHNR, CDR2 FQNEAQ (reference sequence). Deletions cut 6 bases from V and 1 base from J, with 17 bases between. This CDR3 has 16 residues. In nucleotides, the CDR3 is TGTGCCAGCAGTTACGGTAGCGGTGGAGGCACAGATACGCAGTATTTT. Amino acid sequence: CASSYGSGGGTDTQYF.

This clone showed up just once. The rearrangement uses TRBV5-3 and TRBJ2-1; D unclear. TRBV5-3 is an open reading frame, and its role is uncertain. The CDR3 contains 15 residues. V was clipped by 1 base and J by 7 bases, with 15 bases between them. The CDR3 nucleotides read TGTGCCAGAAGCTTGAACGGTATAATCGGGAATGAGCAGTTCTTC. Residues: CARSLNGIIGNEQFF.

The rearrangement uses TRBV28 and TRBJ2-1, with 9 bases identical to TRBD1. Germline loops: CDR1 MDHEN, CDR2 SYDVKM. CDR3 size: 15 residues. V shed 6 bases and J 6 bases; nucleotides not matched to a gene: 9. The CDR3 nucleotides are TGTGCCAGCAGCCGCTCGGGACAGGGCGTCAATGAGCAGTTCTTC. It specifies CASSRSGQGVNEQFF.

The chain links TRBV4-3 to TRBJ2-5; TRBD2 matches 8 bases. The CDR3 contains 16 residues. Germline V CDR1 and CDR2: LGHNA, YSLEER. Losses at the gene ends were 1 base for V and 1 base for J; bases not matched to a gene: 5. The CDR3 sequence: CASSQGAGGGQETQYF. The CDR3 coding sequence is TGCGCCAGCAGCCAAGGGGCCGGGGGGGGCCAAGAGACCCAGTACTTC.

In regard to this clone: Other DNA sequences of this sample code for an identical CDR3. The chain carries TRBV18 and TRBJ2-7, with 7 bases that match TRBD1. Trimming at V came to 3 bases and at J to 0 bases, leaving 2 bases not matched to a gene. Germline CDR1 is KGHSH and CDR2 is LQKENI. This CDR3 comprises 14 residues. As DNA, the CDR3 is TGTGCCAGCTCACCGGGACAGAGCTCCTACGAGCAGTACTTC. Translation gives CASSPGQSSYEQYF.

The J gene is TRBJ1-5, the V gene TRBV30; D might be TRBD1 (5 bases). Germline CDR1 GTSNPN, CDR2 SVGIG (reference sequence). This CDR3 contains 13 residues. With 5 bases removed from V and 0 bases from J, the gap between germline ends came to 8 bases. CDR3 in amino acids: CAWARDSNQPQHF. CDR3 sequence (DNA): TGTGCCTGGGCCAGGGATAGCAATCAGCCCCAGCATTTT. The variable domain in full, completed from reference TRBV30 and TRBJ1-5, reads SQTIHQWPATLVQPVGSPLSLECTVEGTSNPNLYWYRQAAGRGLQLLFYSVGIGQISSEVPQNLSASRPQDRQFILSSKKLLLSDSGFYLCAWARDSNQPQHFGDGTRLSIL.

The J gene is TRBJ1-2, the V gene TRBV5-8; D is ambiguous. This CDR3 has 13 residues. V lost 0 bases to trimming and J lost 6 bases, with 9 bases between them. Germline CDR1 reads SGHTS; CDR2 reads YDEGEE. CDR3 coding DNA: TGTGCCAGCAGCTTGGCCTGGGGAAATGGCTACACCTTC. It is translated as CASSLAWGNGYTF.

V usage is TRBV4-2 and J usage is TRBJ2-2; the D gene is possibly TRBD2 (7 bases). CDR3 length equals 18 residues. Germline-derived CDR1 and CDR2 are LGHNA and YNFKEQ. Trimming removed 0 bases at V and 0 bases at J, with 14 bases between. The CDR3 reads CASSQDFREGANTGELFF. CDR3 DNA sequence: TGTGCCAGCAGCCAAGATTTTAGGGAGGGGGCGAACACCGGGGAGCTGTTTTTT.

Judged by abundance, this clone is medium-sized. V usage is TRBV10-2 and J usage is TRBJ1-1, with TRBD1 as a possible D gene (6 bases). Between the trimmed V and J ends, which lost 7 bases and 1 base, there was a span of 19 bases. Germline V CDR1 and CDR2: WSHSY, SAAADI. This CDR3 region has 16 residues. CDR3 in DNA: TGCGCCAGCAAAAGCCCCTGGACAGACAGGAACACTGAAGCTTTCTTT. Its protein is CASKSPWTDRNTEAFF.

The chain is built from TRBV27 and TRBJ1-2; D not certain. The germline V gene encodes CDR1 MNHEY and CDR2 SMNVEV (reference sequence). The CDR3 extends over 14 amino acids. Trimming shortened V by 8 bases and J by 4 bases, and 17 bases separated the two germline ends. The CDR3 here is CASLFIELLYGYTF. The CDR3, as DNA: TGTGCCAGCCTGTTCATTGAACTGCTCTATGGCTACACCTTC.

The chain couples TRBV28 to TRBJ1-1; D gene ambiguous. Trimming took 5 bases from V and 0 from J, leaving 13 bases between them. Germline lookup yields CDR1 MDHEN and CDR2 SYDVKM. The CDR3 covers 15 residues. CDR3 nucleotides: TGTGCCAGCAGTCCCCCAGGAGGAATGAACACTGAAGCTTTCTTT. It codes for CASSPPGGMNTEAFF.

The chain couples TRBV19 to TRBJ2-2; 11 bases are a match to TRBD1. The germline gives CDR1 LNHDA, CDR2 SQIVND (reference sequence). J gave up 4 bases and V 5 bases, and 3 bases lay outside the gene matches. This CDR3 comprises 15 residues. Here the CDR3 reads CASSPGQGATGELFF. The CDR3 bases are TGTGCCAGTAGTCCTGGACAGGGGGCCACCGGGGAGCTGTTTTTT.

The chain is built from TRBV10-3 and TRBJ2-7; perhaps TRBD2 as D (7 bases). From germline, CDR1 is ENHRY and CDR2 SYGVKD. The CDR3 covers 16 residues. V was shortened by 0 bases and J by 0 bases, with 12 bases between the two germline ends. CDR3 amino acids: CAISESRAGASYEQYF. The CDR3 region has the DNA TGTGCCATCAGTGAGTCGAGGGCGGGGGCCTCCTACGAGCAGTACTTC.

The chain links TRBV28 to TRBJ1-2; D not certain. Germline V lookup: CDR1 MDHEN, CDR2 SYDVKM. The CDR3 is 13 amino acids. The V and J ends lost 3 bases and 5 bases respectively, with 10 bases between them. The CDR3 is CASSFRRVYGYTF. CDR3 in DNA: TGTGCCAGCAGTTTCAGACGGGTTTATGGCTACACCTTC.

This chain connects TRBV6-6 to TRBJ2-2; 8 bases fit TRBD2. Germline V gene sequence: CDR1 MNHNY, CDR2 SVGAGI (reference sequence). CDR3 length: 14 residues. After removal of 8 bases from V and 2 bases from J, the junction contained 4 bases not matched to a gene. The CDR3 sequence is CASDRGGNTGELFF. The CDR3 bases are TGTGCCAGCGACCGGGGGGGTAACACCGGGGAGCTGTTTTTT.

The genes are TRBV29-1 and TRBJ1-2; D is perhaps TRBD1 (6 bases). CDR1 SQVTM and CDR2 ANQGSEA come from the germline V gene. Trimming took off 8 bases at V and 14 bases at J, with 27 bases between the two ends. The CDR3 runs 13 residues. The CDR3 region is CSIDKGTSFGRTF. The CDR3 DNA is TGCAGCATCGATAAGGGGACAAGCTTTGGCCGTACCTTC.

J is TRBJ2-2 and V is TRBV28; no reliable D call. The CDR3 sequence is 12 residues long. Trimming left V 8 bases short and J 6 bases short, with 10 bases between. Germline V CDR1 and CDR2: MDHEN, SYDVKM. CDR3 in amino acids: CASGIDAGELFF. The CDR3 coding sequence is TGTGCCAGCGGAATCGACGCCGGGGAGCTGTTTTTT.